The clone carrying this T cell receptor (beta chain) was seen just once. Its antigen is undetermined. A junction end diverges from the germline sequence, so it may reflect a read error. The CDR3 is 14 residues long. The germline CDR1 and CDR2 sequences are DFQATT and SNEGSKA (reference sequence). TCRdb itself ran the RT-PCR reads through MiXCR, one entry per CDR3 protein. This sample yields about 800,000 distinct CDR3 sequences, of which roughly 20% are seen a single time; approximately 10% belongs to the top ten. The data were taken from a study of response to subunit inactivated influenza vaccine. Findings of the study overall: Each seasonal influenza vaccination recruits few new T cells, the authors suggested.

The sequence was collected from a man aged 50 to 60 who received an inactivated influenza vaccine. This chain connects TRBV20-1 to TRBJ2-7; the D gene is possibly TRBD2 (5 bases). This specimen was PBMCs from blood, taken roughly 5 days after vaccination. This chain's CDR3 is CSARAYRDSYDQYF. In DNA form, the CDR3 reads TGCAGTGCTAGAGCGTACCGGGATAGCTACGACCAGTACTTC.